The 29 T cell receptor beta chains in this list originate from one sample, sequenced in a study of cytomegalovirus exposure and HLA in healthy donors. PCR primers comprised 60 Vbeta and 13 Jbeta primers. Libraries were prepared by immunoSEQ multiplex PCR; TCRdb keeps only in-frame clonotypes and omits some of them. This sample carries about 130,000 clones, more than 80% of them seen once, and the ten largest clones take 8.9%. The specimen was PBMCs. These receptor sequences come from a man under 40 in good health and CMV-seropositive.

This clone was recorded a few times. The chain carries TRBV13 and TRBJ1-6; possibly TRBD1 for D (6 bases). CDR1 is PRHDT and CDR2 is FYEKMQ in the germline V gene (reference sequence). The CDR3 sequence is 14 residues long. V lost 1 base and J lost 10, with 11 bases in between. CDR3 residues: CASSLDRAESPLHF. CDR3 sequence (DNA): TGTGCCAGCAGCTTAGACAGGGCGGAATCACCCCTCCACTTT.

V gene TRBV30 combines with J gene TRBJ1-5; D might be TRBD1 (5 bases). This CDR3 has 12 residues. Germline V gives CDR1 GTSNPN, CDR2 SVGIG (reference sequence). The V and J ends lost 6 bases and 3 bases respectively, with 9 bases between them. CDR3 bases: TGTGCCTGTGGACACTCCAATCAGCCCCAGCATTTT. It is translated as CACGHSNQPQHF.

This chain uses TRBV4-1 with TRBJ1-4; maybe TRBD1 (6 bases). Trimming removed 2 bases from V and 2 bases from J, with 12 bases in between. Looked up from germline, CDR1 is MGHRA and CDR2 is YSYEKL. This CDR3 contains 16 residues. The CDR3 coding sequence is TGCGCCAGCAGCCAAACGAACAGGGCGACTAATGAAAAACTGTTTTTT. Translated, it gives CASSQTNRATNEKLFF.

The rearrangement joins TRBV2 to TRBJ1-2, with TRBD1 matching 7 bases. V dropped 1 base and J dropped 8; count of bases not matched to a gene: 10. The CDR3 length is 15 residues. Germline CDR1 reads SNHLY; CDR2 reads FYNNEI. The CDR3: CASSEVAGGLSGYTF. CDR3 sequence (DNA): TGTGCCAGCAGTGAAGTAGCAGGGGGGCTGAGCGGCTACACCTTC.

The chain joins TRBV19 to TRBJ2-7; TRBD1 matches 10 bases. The CDR3 sequence is 15 residues long. The germline gives CDR1 LNHDA, CDR2 SQIVND (reference sequence). Trimming cost V 10 bases and J 3 bases; bases outside gene matches: 12. CDR3 loop: CATQRKGQGFYEQYF. DNA of the CDR3: TGTGCCACACAACGGAAGGGACAGGGGTTCTACGAGCAGTACTTC.

The rearrangement links TRBV19 to TRBJ1-1; the D gene is possibly TRBD1 (5 bases). V was clipped by 7 bases and J by 1 base, with 7 bases between them. Germline CDR1 LNHDA, CDR2 SQIVND (reference sequence). CDR3 size: 12 residues. The CDR3 DNA reads as TGTGCCAGTAAAAGGGGGAACACTGAAGCTTTCTTT. This encodes CASKRGNTEAFF. The full variable domain, in which reference TRBV19 and TRBJ1-1 provide the parts outside the CDR3, is DGGITQSPKYLFRKEGQNVTLSCEQNLNHDAMYWYRQDPGQGLRLIYYSQIVNDFQKGDIAEGYSVSREKKESFPLTVTSAQKNPTAFYLCASKRGNTEAFFGQGTRLTVV.

This clone turned up a few times. The chain employs TRBV6-6 and TRBJ2-7, with unresolved D. V lost 4 bases and J lost 3, with 13 bases in between. The CDR3 length is 14 residues. The germline V gene encodes CDR1 MNHNY and CDR2 SVGAGI (reference sequence). The CDR3 coding sequence is TGTGCCAGCAGTTTCCCGACAAGCTTCTACGAGCAGTACTTC. This encodes CASSFPTSFYEQYF.

The rearrangement uses TRBV4-1 and TRBJ1-3; TRBD1 agrees at 11 bases. J lost 2 bases, V lost 5 bases, and 5 bases had no gene match. This CDR3 is built from 16 residues. Germline values: CDR1 MGHRA, CDR2 YSYEKL. The CDR3 nucleotides read TGCGCCAGCAGCTCCCTGGGACAGGGGGCTGGAAACACCATATATTTT. Protein product: CASSSLGQGAGNTIYF.

The V and J genes are TRBV6-1 and TRBJ2-5; perhaps TRBD1 as D (6 bases). This CDR3 spans 14 amino acids. From germline, CDR1 is MNHNS and CDR2 SASEGT. Trimming removed 3 bases at V and 4 bases at J, with 12 bases between. This CDR3 is CASSDRTVGETQYF. CDR3 sequence (DNA): TGTGCCAGCAGTGATCGGACAGTAGGAGAGACCCAGTACTTC.

The chain has TRBV21-1 and TRBJ2-7; the D segment call TRBD1 is taken from the table without a DNA check. TRBV21-1 is reported as a pseudogene. The CDR3 has 11 amino acids. The CDR3 loop reads CASSRQYEQYF. CDR3 sequence (DNA): TGTGCCAGCAGCAGGCAATACGAGCAGTACTTC.

The chain couples TRBV6-5 to TRBJ2-7, with D tentatively TRBD1 (6 bases). The CDR3 has 15 amino acids. Germline CDR1 reads MNHEY; CDR2 reads SVGAGI. V lost 5 bases and J 2 bases, leaving 16 bases between the germline ends. CDR3 in DNA: TGTGCCAGCAGTCCCACAGGGACGTCCCCCTACGAGCAGTACTTC. Its translation is CASSPTGTSPYEQYF.

V and J are TRBV6-1 and TRBJ2-7; a possible D gene is TRBD1 (6 bases). With 9 bases removed from V and 6 bases from J, the gap between germline ends came to 21 bases. This CDR3 contains 14 residues. The germline V gene has CDR1 MNHNS and CDR2 SASEGT. CDR3 in amino acids: CASGGHGSSGEQYF. As DNA, the CDR3 is TGTGCCAGTGGGGGACACGGATCCTCGGGCGAGCAGTACTTC.

The chain links TRBV9 to TRBJ2-1; 11 bases are shared with TRBD2. In germline, CDR1 is SGDLS, CDR2 YYNGEE. V shed 4 bases, J shed 7 bases, and the junction held 13 bases outside the gene matches. This CDR3 has 17 residues. The CDR3: CASSTQPTSGGENEQFF. CDR3 DNA: TGTGCCAGCAGCACCCAACCTACTAGCGGGGGCGAAAATGAGCAGTTCTTC.

This sequence joins TRBV29-1 and TRBJ1-2; the D gene is possibly TRBD1 (6 bases). Germline V gene sequence: CDR1 SQVTM, CDR2 ANQGSEA. V lost 0 bases and J 4 bases, leaving 12 bases between the germline ends. CDR3 length: 14 residues. The CDR3 DNA follows: TGCAGCGTTGAAGATTCGGGACACGGCTATGGCTACACCTTC. This translates into CSVEDSGHGYGYTF.

The chain has TRBV11-2 and TRBJ2-7; D not resolved. The germline CDR1 and CDR2 sequences are SGHAT and FQNNGV. The V end lost 8 bases, the J end lost 11 bases, and 19 bases lay between the germline ends. The CDR3 has 12 residues. The CDR3 spells CASSLGHESEYF. As DNA, the CDR3 is TGTGCCAGCTCGCTCGGTCACGAGAGTGAGTACTTC.

This clone has just a few counts. The chain combines TRBV13 with TRBJ2-7; 9 positions match TRBD2. CDR1 and CDR2 from the germline V gene are PRHDT and FYEKMQ (reference sequence). CDR3 length equals 14 residues. V trimming: 5 bases; J trimming: 3 bases; junction bases outside the gene matches: 5. CDR3 DNA sequence: TGTGCCAGCAGCGCTAGCGGGGTTCACTACGAGCAGTACTTC. Translating it yields CASSASGVHYEQYF.

This chain joins TRBV5-1 and TRBJ2-1, with 12 nucleotides matching TRBD1. Germline V gene data show CDR1 as SGHRS and CDR2 as YFSETQ. With V trimmed by 5 bases and J by 4 bases, 19 bases remained unmatched. The CDR3 is 20 amino acids. As DNA, the CDR3 is TGCGCCAGCAGGCGGACTACCGGGACAGGGGGCGCGGGGGGATACAATGAGCAGTTCTTC. This sequence encodes CASRRTTGTGGAGGYNEQFF.

V usage is TRBV6-1 and J usage is TRBJ1-2, with D uncertain. With 2 bases removed from V and 8 bases from J, the gap between germline ends came to 9 bases. CDR3 length equals 12 residues. The V gene's germline CDR1 is MNHNS and CDR2 SASEGT. CDR3 loop: CASSESRSGYTF. CDR3 in DNA: TGTGCCAGCAGTGAAAGCCGGTCGGGCTACACCTTC.

This clone was counted a few times. The CDR3 DNA follows: TGTGCCAGCAGTTCCCTTGAGGTCGGCAATCAGCCCCAGCATTTT. Its protein product is CASSSLEVGNQPQHF. V usage is TRBV27 and J usage is TRBJ1-5; no definite D call. V was clipped by 4 bases and J by 2 bases, with 12 bases between them. The CDR3 has 15 residues. Germline CDR1 reads MNHEY; CDR2 reads SMNVEV (reference sequence).

This clone has a handful of counts. The chain uses TRBV6-5 and TRBJ1-6; a possible D gene is TRBD1 (6 bases). The V and J ends lost 6 bases and 7 bases respectively, with 16 bases between them. The CDR3 covers 15 residues. The germline V gene has CDR1 MNHEY and CDR2 SVGAGI. The CDR3 is CASRRRDIGNSPLHF. CDR3 in DNA: TGTGCCAGCAGGCGTCGGGACATCGGAAATTCACCCCTCCACTTT.

The rearrangement uses TRBV20-1 and TRBJ2-5, with TRBD2 as a possible D gene (5 bases). The V end was cut by 6 bases, the J end by 5 bases, with 10 bases between. The CDR3 loop spans 11 amino acids. Germline V gene data show CDR1 as DFQATT and CDR2 as SNEGSKA (reference sequence). DNA for the CDR3: TGCAGTGCCGCCCCGGGGGAGACCCAGTACTTC. Translated, it gives CSAAPGETQYF.

This clone was seen only a few times. This chain links TRBV5-6 with TRBJ1-1; 10 bases match TRBD1. The CDR3 extends over 13 amino acids. The V gene's germline CDR1 is SGHDT and CDR2 YYEEEE. V gave up 4 bases and J gave up 7 bases; unmatched junction bases: 4. CDR3 in amino acids: CASSPDRGDEAFF. The CDR3 DNA sequence: TGTGCCAGCAGCCCGGACAGGGGGGATGAAGCTTTCTTT.

V gene TRBV6-5 combines with J gene TRBJ1-2; D perhaps matches TRBD1 (5 bases). The CDR3 length is 15 residues. Germline loops: CDR1 MNHEY, CDR2 SVGAGI. With 2 bases removed from V and 3 bases from J, the gap between germline ends came to 13 bases. This chain's CDR3 is CASSYGPREDYGYTF. In nucleotides, the CDR3 is TGTGCCAGCAGTTACGGTCCCAGGGAGGACTATGGCTACACCTTC.

V usage is TRBV6-5 and J usage is TRBJ1-5; 10 positions agree with TRBD1. Trimming at V came to 11 bases and at J to 4 bases, leaving 2 bases not matched to a gene. The CDR3 extends over 12 amino acids. Germline V gene sequence: CDR1 MNHEY, CDR2 SVGAGI. For the CDR3, the DNA is TGTGCCGCGGGACAGGGGAATCAGCCCCAGCATTTT. This encodes CAAGQGNQPQHF.

V and J are TRBV6-5 and TRBJ1-3; 8 nucleotides agree with TRBD1. The CDR3 consists of 14 residues. J lost 0 bases, V lost 6 bases, and 1 base had no gene match. The germline V gene encodes CDR1 MNHEY and CDR2 SVGAGI. Here the CDR3 reads CASRDRGSGNTIYF. The CDR3 DNA follows: TGTGCCAGCAGAGACAGGGGCTCTGGAAACACCATATATTTT.

This clone was seen a handful of times. This chain uses TRBV29-1 with TRBJ2-3; perhaps TRBD2 as D (6 bases). Germline V gene data show CDR1 as SQVTM and CDR2 as ANQGSEA. The V gene lost 5 bases and the J gene lost 0 bases, with 9 bases spanning the gap. This CDR3 has 13 amino acids. The CDR3 sequence: CSVSGTSTDTQYF. CDR3 nucleotides: TGCAGCGTTTCCGGGACTAGCACAGATACGCAGTATTTT.

The CDR3 is CASSLDSIYEQYF. Here the CDR3 DNA reads TGTGCCAGCAGCTTAGACAGCATCTACGAGCAGTACTTC. The chain uses TRBV7-3 and TRBJ2-7; D perhaps matches TRBD1 (5 bases). V was pared by 2 bases and J by 3 bases, with 8 bases between. This CDR3 contains 13 residues. CDR1 and CDR2 from the germline V gene are SGHTA and FQGTGA.

The rearrangement uses TRBV7-2 and TRBJ2-1; D ambiguous. This CDR3 contains 13 residues. The germline gives CDR1 SGHTA, CDR2 FQGNSA. The germline V and J ends were trimmed by 5 bases and 0 bases, with 5 bases remaining between them. The CDR3 region is CASSRSSYNEQFF. The DNA for the CDR3 is TGTGCCAGCAGCCGGAGCTCCTACAATGAGCAGTTCTTC.

This clone was detected only a few times. The V call is TRBV10-3, the J call TRBJ1-1, with D tentatively TRBD1 (5 bases). V was trimmed by 11 bases and J by 1 base, leaving 11 bases between them. The length of the CDR3 is 12 residues. Germline V gene lookup returns CDR1 ENHRY and CDR2 SYGVKD. CDR3 DNA sequence: TGTGCCTCCGGGGGAACGAACACTGAAGCTTTCTTT. Its protein is CASGGTNTEAFF.